Listed here are 4 T cell receptor beta chains from one sample, sequenced in a study of control samples from healthy donors and cancer patients. This table comes from immunoSEQ multiplex PCR, and its TCRdb copy is limited to in-frame clones, with some not included. Here the sample spans 120,000 or so clones, around nine tenths being singletons. Source material: blood. The receptor source for this set is a man aged 40-50 years in good health.

The J gene is TRBJ2-7, the V gene TRBV6-5; D is uncertain. The CDR3 runs to 11 residues. V was shortened by 5 bases and J by 3 bases, with 5 bases between the two germline ends. CDR1 and CDR2 (germline): MNHEY, SVGAGI. CDR3 sequence (DNA): TGTGCCAGCAGTCCTCACTACGAGCAGTACTTC. Its protein product is CASSPHYEQYF.

The chain recombines TRBV6-6 with TRBJ2-7, with unresolved D. Germline V gives CDR1 MNHNY, CDR2 SVGAGI (reference sequence). The CDR3 runs 14 residues. Trimming shortened V by 7 bases and J by 2 bases, and 15 bases separated the two germline ends. CDR3 protein: CASTTMTTTYEQYF. CDR3 nucleotides: TGTGCCAGCACCACAATGACAACTACCTACGAGCAGTACTTC.

The table lists this clone with a count of one. The identical CDR3 is also encoded by other nucleotide sequences in the sample. V gene TRBV12-3 or TRBV12-4 combines with J gene TRBJ1-2; D is undetermined. The V gene lost 2 bases and the J gene lost 1 base, with 5 bases spanning the gap. The CDR3 is 13 residues long. The CDR3 sequence: CASSLRNNYGYTF. DNA of the CDR3: TGTGCCAGCAGTTTACGGAATAACTATGGCTACACCTTC.

The gene calls are TRBV10-2 and TRBJ1-3; weak D call: TRBD1 (5 bases). The length of the CDR3 is 17 residues. Deletions cut 6 bases from V and 0 bases from J, with 18 bases between. The germline gives CDR1 WSHSY, CDR2 SAAADI. The CDR3 sequence: CASSLYRKGSSGNTIYF. The CDR3 region has the DNA TGCGCCAGCAGCCTATATCGGAAGGGGAGCTCTGGAAACACCATATATTTT.